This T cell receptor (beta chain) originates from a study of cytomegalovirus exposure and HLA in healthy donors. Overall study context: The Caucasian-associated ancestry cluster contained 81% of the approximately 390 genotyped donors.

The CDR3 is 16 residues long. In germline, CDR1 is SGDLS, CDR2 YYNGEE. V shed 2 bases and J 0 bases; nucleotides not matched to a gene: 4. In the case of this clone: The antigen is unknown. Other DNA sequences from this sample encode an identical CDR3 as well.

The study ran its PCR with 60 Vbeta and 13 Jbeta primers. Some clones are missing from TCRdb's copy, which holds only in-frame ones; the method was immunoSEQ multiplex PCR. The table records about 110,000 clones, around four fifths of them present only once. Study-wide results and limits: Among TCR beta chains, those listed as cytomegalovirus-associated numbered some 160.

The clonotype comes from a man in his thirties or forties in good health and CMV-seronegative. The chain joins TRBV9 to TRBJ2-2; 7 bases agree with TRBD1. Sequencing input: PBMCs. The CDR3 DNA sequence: TGTGCCAGCAGCGTCAGACAGGGCCCGAACACCGGGGAGCTGTTTTTT. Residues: CASSVRQGPNTGELFF.